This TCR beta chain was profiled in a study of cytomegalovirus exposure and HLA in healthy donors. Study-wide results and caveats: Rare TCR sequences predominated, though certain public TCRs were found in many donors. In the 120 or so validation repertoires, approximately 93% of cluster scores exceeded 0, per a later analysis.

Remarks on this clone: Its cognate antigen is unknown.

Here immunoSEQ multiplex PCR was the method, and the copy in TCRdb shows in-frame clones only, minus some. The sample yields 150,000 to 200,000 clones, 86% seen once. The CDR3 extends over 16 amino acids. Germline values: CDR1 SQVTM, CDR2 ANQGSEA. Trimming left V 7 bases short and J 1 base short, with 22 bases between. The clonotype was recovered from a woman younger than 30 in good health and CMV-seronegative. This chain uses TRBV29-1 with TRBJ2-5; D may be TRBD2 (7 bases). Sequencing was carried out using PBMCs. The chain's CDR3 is CSAGGRDPTIQETQYF. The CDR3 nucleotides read TGCAGCGCCGGGGGGCGGGATCCTACGATCCAAGAGACCCAGTACTTC.